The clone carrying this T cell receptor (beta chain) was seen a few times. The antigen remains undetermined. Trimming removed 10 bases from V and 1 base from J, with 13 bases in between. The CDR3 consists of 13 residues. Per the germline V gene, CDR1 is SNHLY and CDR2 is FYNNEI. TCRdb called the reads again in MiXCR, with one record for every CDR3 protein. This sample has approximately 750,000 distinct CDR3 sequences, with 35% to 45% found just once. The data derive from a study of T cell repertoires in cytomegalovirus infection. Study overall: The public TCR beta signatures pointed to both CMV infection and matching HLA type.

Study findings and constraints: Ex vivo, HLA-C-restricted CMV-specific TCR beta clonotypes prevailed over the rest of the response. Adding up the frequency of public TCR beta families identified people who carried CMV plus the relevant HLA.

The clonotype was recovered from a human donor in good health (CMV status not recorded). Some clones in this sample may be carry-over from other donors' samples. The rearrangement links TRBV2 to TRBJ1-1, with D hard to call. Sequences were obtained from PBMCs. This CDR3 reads CATTPMSNTEAFF. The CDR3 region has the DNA TGTGCCACTACCCCAATGTCGAACACTGAAGCTTTCTTT.